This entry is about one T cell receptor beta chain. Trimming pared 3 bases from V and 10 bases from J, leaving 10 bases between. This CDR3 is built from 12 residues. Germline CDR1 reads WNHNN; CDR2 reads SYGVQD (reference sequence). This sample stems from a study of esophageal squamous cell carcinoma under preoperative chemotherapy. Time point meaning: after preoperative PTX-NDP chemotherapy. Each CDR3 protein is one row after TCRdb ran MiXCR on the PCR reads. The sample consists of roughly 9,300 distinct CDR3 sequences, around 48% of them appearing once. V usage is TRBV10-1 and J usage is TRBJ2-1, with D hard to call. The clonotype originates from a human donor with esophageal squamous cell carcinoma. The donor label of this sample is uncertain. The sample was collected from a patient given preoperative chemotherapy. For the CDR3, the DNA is TGCGCCAGCAGTGATCCGGCCGTGGAGCAGTTCTTC. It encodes CASSDPAVEQFF.